This paragraph covers one TCR beta chain sequence. As yet, its antigen is unknown. This may come from a read error, since a much larger clone is one base off. Notes on the study in general: Tumor memory CD4+ T cell TCR gene usage was found to cluster with blood and lymph node memory CD4+ cells and with lymph node naive CD4+ cells.

Memory CD4+ cells were defined as CD4+CD45RO+CD25-. Semi-nested PCR with Nested Universal Primer A followed constant-region reverse priming of full-length variable regions. TCRdb fed the 5' RACE reads into MiXCR, producing one record per CDR3 protein. Here the sample spans 50,000 to 80,000 distinct CDR3 sequences, roughly 22% being singletons. The germline V gene has CDR1 SGHTA and CDR2 FQGTGA. V was clipped by 2 bases and J by 1 base, with 14 bases between them. This CDR3 is built from 16 residues. Specimen: memory CD4+ T cells sorted from a lymph node. The subset: memory CD4+ T cells, CD4+CD45RO+CD25-. The V gene is TRBV7-3, the J gene TRBJ2-5, with D perhaps given as TRBD1 or TRBD2 (5 bases each). The TCR was taken from a female donor with breast cancer. For the CDR3, the DNA is TGTGCCAGCAGCTTAGCCGGGGCCCGGGGCCAAGAGACCCAGTACTTC. Translated, it gives CASSLAGARGQETQYF.